The clone carrying this TCR beta chain occurred once. There are 13 residues in the CDR3. The V end was cut by 7 bases, the J end by 2 bases, with 12 bases between. The data belong to a study of blood T cell repertoires in COVID-19. Sequencing used immunoSEQ multiplex PCR; TCRdb keeps in-frame clones, though not all of them. The sample lists 150,000 to 200,000 clones; 80% were seen once. The gene calls are TRBV12-3 or TRBV12-4 and TRBJ2-7; a weak D match, TRBD1 (5 bases). Sequenced: PBMCs or T cells enriched from blood (not recorded which). The source of this sequence is a middle-aged man who had recovered from COVID-19. CDR3 sequence (DNA): TGTGCCAGCAAGGGGCCCGTGACCTACGAGCAGTACTTC. This codes for CASKGPVTYEQYF.